This T cell receptor (beta chain) was identified during a study of blood T cells in healthy people across ages. Study at large: Using template switching, researchers captured about one barcoded beta molecule for each two T cells.

This CDR3 is built from 14 residues. V lost 3 bases and J lost 4, with 13 bases in between. CDR1 SGDLS and CDR2 YYNGEE come from the germline V gene. With a J-beta primer mix and a sample-barcoded 5' primer, a second PCR ran roughly 6 to 11 cycles. Every cDNA molecule bore a tag from a template-switch adaptor containing 12 random nucleotides. TCRdb independently ran MiXCR on the 5' RACE reads; one entry per CDR3 protein. The sample shows 1.5 million to 1.8 million distinct CDR3 sequences, 40% to 45% of them seen only once. This clonotype appeared many times. The antigen remains undetermined. There were at least 5.5 micrograms of total RNA extracted from every sample. General study results and limits: The lack of PBMC sorting stopped any conclusive naive versus antigen-experienced comparison.

This chain connects TRBV9 to TRBJ1-2; weak D call: TRBD1 (6 bases). Source material: blood. The TCR sequence derives from a woman aged 18 to 35 in good health. DNA of the CDR3: TGTGCCAGCAGCGGCCTCTCACAGGGCTATGGCTACACCTTC. Translated: CASSGLSQGYGYTF.